This entry lists 30 T cell receptor beta chains sequenced from one sample in a study of response to subunit inactivated influenza vaccine. One entry per CDR3 protein results from TCRdb running MiXCR on the RT-PCR reads. The sample records some 850,000 distinct CDR3 sequences, 18% being singletons. The specimen comprised PBMCs from blood, sampled more than 4 days after vaccination. The source of these receptors is a man aged 50 to 60 who received an inactivated influenza vaccine.

This clonotype showed up many times. This chain connects TRBV4-1 to TRBJ2-7, with TRBD2 matching over 10 bases. With 4 bases clipped from V and 3 bases from J, the junction kept 9 bases outside the gene matches. The CDR3 loop spans 16 amino acids. The germline CDR1 and CDR2 sequences are MGHRA and YSYEKL. The CDR3 nucleotides read TGCGCCAGCAGCCCCGTAGCGGGGGGATCCCACTACGAGCAGTACTTC. Translation gives CASSPVAGGSHYEQYF.

There are a few counts of this clonotype. The rearrangement joins TRBV29-1 to TRBJ2-5; TRBD2 matches at 9 bases. V gave up 7 bases and J gave up 0 bases; unmatched junction bases: 9. The CDR3 covers 15 residues. The V gene's germline CDR1 is SQVTM and CDR2 ANQGSEA. The CDR3: CSAIPASGDQETQYF. The CDR3 DNA follows: TGCAGCGCCATCCCAGCTAGCGGGGACCAAGAGACCCAGTACTTC.

This clonotype was counted a few times. The rearrangement joins TRBV5-1 to TRBJ2-3; D is uncertain. V was trimmed by 4 bases and J by 0 bases, leaving 18 bases between them. The CDR3 extends over 17 amino acids. Germline CDR1 and CDR2: SGHRS and YFSETQ. CDR3 sequence: CASSEVPLPASTDTQYF. Here the CDR3 DNA reads TGCGCCAGCAGCGAAGTACCCTTACCCGCTAGCACAGATACGCAGTATTTT.

This rearrangement joins TRBV3-1 to TRBJ2-4, with 16 bases fitting TRBD2. The CDR3 spans 17 residues. The V segment lost 4 bases and the J segment 6 bases; nucleotides outside the gene matches: 6. Germline loops: CDR1 LGHDT, CDR2 YNNKEL (reference sequence). The chain's CDR3 is CASSPTGLAGGGNIQYF. The CDR3 nucleotides read TGTGCCAGCAGCCCGACGGGACTAGCGGGGGGGGGAAACATTCAGTACTTC.

Only a few counts were recorded for this clonotype. One end of the junction is discordant with germline, which a read error may explain. The chain is built from TRBV10-3 and TRBJ2-6, with 13 positions matching TRBD2. The CDR3 spans 17 residues. Germline assignment: CDR1 ENHRY and CDR2 SYGVKD. The CDR3 is CATRGTSGGAGANVLIF. The CDR3 bases are TGTGCCACCAGGGGCACTAGCGGGGGGGCTGGGGCCAACGTCCTGATTTTC.

This clonotype occurred many times. The rearrangement joins TRBV4-2 to TRBJ2-5, with D unresolved. V dropped 2 bases and J dropped 4 bases, with 11 bases sitting between them. There are 14 residues in the CDR3. In germline, CDR1 is LGHNA, CDR2 YNFKEQ. The CDR3 sequence: CASSQPLGRETQYF. In DNA, the CDR3 is TGTGCCAGCAGCCAACCCCTAGGCCGAGAGACCCAGTACTTC.

The chain is built from TRBV5-5 and TRBJ2-1; D not certain. CDR1 is SGHKS, CDR2 YYEKEE, per germline (reference sequence). There are 12 residues in the CDR3. The V end was cut by 8 bases, the J end by 10 bases, with 16 bases between. The CDR3 nucleotides are TGTGCCAGGAGACCGACGGGCCGGGAGCAGTTCTTC. Its protein is CARRPTGREQFF.

Only a few counts were recorded for this clonotype. The chain carries TRBV7-2 and TRBJ2-5, with 8 bases fitting TRBD2. The germline V gene encodes CDR1 SGHTA and CDR2 FQGNSA. There are 17 residues in the CDR3. V was pared by 5 bases and J by 5 bases, with 16 bases of the junction left unmatched. CDR3 loop: CASSVDPGLGGDETQYF. In nucleotides, the CDR3 is TGTGCCAGCAGCGTCGACCCGGGACTAGGTGGGGACGAGACCCAGTACTTC.

To note about this clonotype: The junction does not match germline at one end; this may be a read error. The genes are TRBV10-3 and TRBJ2-3; 10 bases line up with TRBD2. The CDR3 consists of 19 residues. Per the germline V gene, CDR1 is ENHRY and CDR2 is SYGVKD. The CDR3 DNA reads TGTACCATCAGTTTTTTTCCTAGCGGGAGACGGGATCGCACAGATACGCAGTATTTT. It yields the protein CTISFFPSGRRDRTDTQYF.

In this sample, this clonotype turned up many times. The J gene is TRBJ2-5, the V gene TRBV7-8; D not certain. The CDR3 is 13 amino acids. CDR1 is SGHVS and CDR2 is FQNEAQ in the germline V gene. V was cut by 5 bases and J by 4 bases, with 11 bases left in between. Here the CDR3 DNA reads TGTGCCAGCAGCCGCCCGGTTGGAGAGACCCAGTACTTC. As protein: CASSRPVGETQYF.

The chain recombines TRBV6-2 or TRBV6-3 with TRBJ2-5; D is perhaps TRBD2 (6 bases). Per germline, CDR1 MNHEY and CDR2 SVGEGT. V was trimmed by 2 bases and J by 2 bases, leaving 12 bases between them. The CDR3 totals 15 residues. CDR3 bases: TGTGCCAGCAGTTACGGGGGACTTCTTCAAGAGACCCAGTACTTC. Translation: CASSYGGLLQETQYF.

This clonotype was counted a few times. The V call is TRBV7-2, the J call TRBJ2-5; D is possibly TRBD1 or TRBD2 (5 bases each). The V end lost 6 bases, the J end lost 5 bases, and 16 bases lay between the germline ends. Germline lookup yields CDR1 SGHTA and CDR2 FQGNSA. The CDR3 contains 14 residues. Written as DNA, the CDR3 is TGTGCCAGCAGTCGGATTACGGGGCCCGAGACCCAGTACTTC. Protein product: CASSRITGPETQYF.

This clonotype has only a few counts. The chain couples TRBV5-1 to TRBJ1-3, with D hard to call. The CDR3 has 13 residues. Trimming left V 4 bases short and J 9 bases short, with 14 bases between. Germline V gene sequence: CDR1 SGHRS, CDR2 YFSETQ. The CDR3 coding sequence is TGCGCCAGCAGCGCGGTGACGGGAGGCACCATATATTTT. This encodes CASSAVTGGTIYF.

The chain has TRBV28 and TRBJ2-7; D is ambiguous. V was cut by 2 bases and J by 7 bases, with 12 bases left in between. Germline V lookup: CDR1 MDHEN, CDR2 SYDVKM. The CDR3 loop spans 13 amino acids. The CDR3 DNA reads TGTGCCAGCAGTTTAACGCAACTGGGGGAGCAGTACTTC. Protein: CASSLTQLGEQYF.

In this sample, this clonotype turned up a few times. The V call is TRBV25-1, the J call TRBJ2-7; 7 bases are shared with TRBD1. Germline V gene lookup returns CDR1 MGHDK and CDR2 SYGVNS. This CDR3 has 15 amino acids. Trimming removed 4 bases from V and 4 bases from J; junction bases left unmatched: 10. In nucleotides, the CDR3 is TGTGCCAGCAGTGGGGTTGACAGGGTGCTTTACGAGCAGTACTTC. Its translation is CASSGVDRVLYEQYF.

This clonotype has just a few counts. The chain employs TRBV9 and TRBJ1-4, with D possibly TRBD1 on 5 matching bases. V lost 3 bases, J lost 6 bases, and 12 bases lay in between. Germline V lookup: CDR1 SGDLS, CDR2 YYNGEE. The CDR3 runs 14 residues. CDR3 residues: CASSEGQGYEKLFF. CDR3 bases: TGTGCCAGCAGCGAGGGGCAGGGTTATGAAAAACTGTTTTTT.

The V and J genes are TRBV20-1 and TRBJ2-3; D may be TRBD2 (5 bases). The germline gives CDR1 DFQATT, CDR2 SNEGSKA (reference sequence). This CDR3 comprises 14 residues. V lost 5 bases and J lost 4, with 16 bases in between. CDR3 in amino acids: CSAETGNRADTQYF. The CDR3 DNA is TGCAGTGCTGAAACGGGAAACCGTGCAGATACGCAGTATTTT.

J is TRBJ2-1 and V is TRBV4-3; maybe TRBD2 (6 bases). Germline CDR1 reads LGHNA; CDR2 reads YSLEER. Trimming shortened V by 0 bases and J by 7 bases, and 16 bases separated the two germline ends. The CDR3 extends over 16 amino acids. The CDR3 nucleotides read TGCGCCAGCAGCCAAGAGTTGTCAGGGAGGAGGAATGAGCAGTTCTTC. This gives the protein CASSQELSGRRNEQFF.

The chain carries TRBV7-2 and TRBJ1-3; tentatively, D is TRBD1 (5 bases). V gave up 4 bases and J gave up 4 bases, with 14 bases separating them. The CDR3 has 15 residues. Germline V lookup: CDR1 SGHTA, CDR2 FQGNSA. The CDR3 DNA is TGTGCCAGCAGCTCCCTAGGGGCAACGGGAAACACCATATATTTT. This encodes CASSSLGATGNTIYF.

Many counts were recorded for this clonotype. This chain connects TRBV12-3 or TRBV12-4 to TRBJ2-1; 7 bases are a match to TRBD1. V trimming: 7 bases; J trimming: 8 bases; junction bases outside the gene matches: 11. The CDR3 runs 14 residues. The CDR3 nucleotides are TGTGCCAGCATCAAAAGGGCAGGGGGTCATGAGCAGTTCTTC. This gives the protein CASIKRAGGHEQFF.

This clonotype showed up just a few times. This chain connects TRBV7-2 to TRBJ2-5, with D perhaps matching TRBD2 (6 bases). Germline assignment: CDR1 SGHTA and CDR2 FQGNSA. V was pared by 6 bases and J by 4 bases, with 15 bases between. CDR3 length: 14 amino acids. This CDR3 reads CASSQRRGGETQYF. The CDR3 DNA reads as TGTGCCAGCAGTCAGCGGAGGGGTGGAGAGACCCAGTACTTC.

This rearrangement joins TRBV5-1 to TRBJ2-7; D is perhaps TRBD2 (5 bases). Germline V CDR1 and CDR2: SGHRS, YFSETQ. The CDR3 is made up of 14 amino acids. V shed 4 bases and J shed 1 base, with 12 bases lying between them. CDR3 DNA sequence: TGCGCCAGCAGCCCCGAGGGCCTGTCCTACGAGCAGTACTTC. This gives the protein CASSPEGLSYEQYF.

The V gene is TRBV20-1, the J gene TRBJ2-3; 11 nucleotides line up with TRBD1. The ends lost 5 bases at V and 6 bases at J; junction bases unmatched: 4. CDR3 length: 13 residues. Germline V gives CDR1 DFQATT, CDR2 SNEGSKA (reference sequence). CDR3 nucleotides: TGCAGTGCTCCCCGGGACAGGGGGGATACGCAGTATTTT. Its protein product is CSAPRDRGDTQYF.

A few counts support this clonotype. The chain combines TRBV6-1 with TRBJ1-6; D not resolved. V dropped 7 bases and J dropped 4 bases, with 11 bases sitting between them. The CDR3 extends over 14 amino acids. Germline-derived CDR1 and CDR2 are MNHNS and SASEGT. CDR3 in DNA: TGTGCCAGCACTCCGACGGCTTATAATTCACCCCTCCACTTT. This translates into CASTPTAYNSPLHF.

This chain connects TRBV4-3 to TRBJ1-5; 10 bases fit TRBD1. There are 16 residues in the CDR3. J gave up 4 bases and V 3 bases, and 6 bases lay outside the gene matches. Germline-derived CDR1 and CDR2 are LGHNA and YSLEER. The CDR3 region has the DNA TGCGCCAGCAGCCAGGCCCCGGGACAGGGGAATCAGCCCCAGCATTTT. This codes for CASSQAPGQGNQPQHF.

The chain links TRBV20-1 to TRBJ2-7, with unresolved D. Trimming took 6 bases from V and 2 from J, leaving 17 bases between them. The CDR3 loop spans 14 amino acids. Germline CDR1 reads DFQATT; CDR2 reads SNEGSKA (reference sequence). The DNA for the CDR3 is TGCAGTGCATCCGTGGCGAGAGGTGCCTACGAGCAGTACTTC. Translation: CSASVARGAYEQYF.

This clonotype came up a few times. The chain carries TRBV5-1 and TRBJ1-2; 7 nucleotides align to TRBD1. Unmatched junction bases numbered 8, after V lost 3 bases and J lost 9 bases. CDR3 length: 13 amino acids. Germline lookup yields CDR1 SGHRS and CDR2 YFSETQ. The CDR3 spells CASSSRQGYSYTF. CDR3 bases: TGCGCCAGCAGCTCCCGACAGGGTTACAGCTACACCTTC.

The table lists this clonotype with a count of one. The chain couples TRBV21-1 to TRBJ2-1. TRBV21-1 is designated a pseudogene. The CDR3 runs 13 residues. The CDR3 DNA reads as TGTGCCAGCAGCAAACTAGCCCTCAATGAGCAGTTCTTC. Translation: CASSKLALNEQFF.

The sample holds a few counts of this clonotype. The rearrangement links TRBV11-1 to TRBJ2-1; no clear D gene. Germline V lookup: CDR1 SGHAT, CDR2 FQDESV (reference sequence). The CDR3 is 19 amino acids. Trimming removed 1 base at V and 0 bases at J, with 19 bases between. CDR3 region: CASSLGLAARSSSYNEQFF. For the CDR3, the DNA is TGTGCCAGCAGCTTAGGGTTGGCTGCCCGAAGTAGCTCCTACAATGAGCAGTTCTTC.

The gene calls are TRBV3-1 and TRBJ2-2; TRBD1 matches at 11 bases. Trimming removed 4 bases from V and 3 bases from J; junction bases left unmatched: 7. The germline V gene encodes CDR1 LGHDT and CDR2 YNNKEL (reference sequence). This CDR3 comprises 17 residues. The CDR3 reads CASSPLDRGHDTGELFF. CDR3 in DNA: TGTGCCAGCAGCCCATTGGACAGGGGGCACGACACCGGGGAGCTGTTTTTT.